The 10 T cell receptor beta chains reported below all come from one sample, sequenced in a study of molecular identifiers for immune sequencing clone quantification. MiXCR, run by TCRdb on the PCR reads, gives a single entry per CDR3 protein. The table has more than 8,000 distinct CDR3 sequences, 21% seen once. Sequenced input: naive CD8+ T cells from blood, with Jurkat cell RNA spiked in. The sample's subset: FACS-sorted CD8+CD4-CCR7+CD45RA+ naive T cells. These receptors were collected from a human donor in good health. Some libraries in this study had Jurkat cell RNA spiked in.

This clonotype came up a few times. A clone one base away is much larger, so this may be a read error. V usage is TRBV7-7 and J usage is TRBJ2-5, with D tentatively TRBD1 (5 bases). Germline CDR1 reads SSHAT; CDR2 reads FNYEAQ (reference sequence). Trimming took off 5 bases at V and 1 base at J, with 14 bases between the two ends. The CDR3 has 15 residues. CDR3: CASSATPGCQETQYF. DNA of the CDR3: TGTGCCAGCAGCGCCACCCCAGGGTGCCAAGAGACCCAGTACTTC.

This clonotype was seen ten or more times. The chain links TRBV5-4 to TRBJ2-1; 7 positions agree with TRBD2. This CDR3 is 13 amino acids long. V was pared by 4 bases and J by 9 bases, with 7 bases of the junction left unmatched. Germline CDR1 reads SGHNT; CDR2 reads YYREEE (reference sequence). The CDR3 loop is CASSAGTIGEQFF. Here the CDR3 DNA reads TGTGCCAGCAGCGCCGGGACTATCGGTGAGCAGTTCTTC.

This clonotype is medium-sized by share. CDR3 loop: CASSSITDTQYF. CDR3 nucleotide sequence: TGTGCCAGCAGCTCCATCACAGATACGCAGTATTTT. The chain carries TRBV13 and TRBJ2-3; D is ambiguous. Germline lookup yields CDR1 PRHDT and CDR2 FYEKMQ (reference sequence). The V end was cut by 4 bases, the J end by 2 bases, with 4 bases between. The CDR3 totals 12 residues.

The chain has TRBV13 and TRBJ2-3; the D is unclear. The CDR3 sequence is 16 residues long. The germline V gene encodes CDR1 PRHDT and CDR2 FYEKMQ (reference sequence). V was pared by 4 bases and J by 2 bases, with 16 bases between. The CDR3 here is CASSYYPTRATDTQYF. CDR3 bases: TGTGCCAGCAGCTATTACCCGACAAGGGCCACAGATACGCAGTATTTT.

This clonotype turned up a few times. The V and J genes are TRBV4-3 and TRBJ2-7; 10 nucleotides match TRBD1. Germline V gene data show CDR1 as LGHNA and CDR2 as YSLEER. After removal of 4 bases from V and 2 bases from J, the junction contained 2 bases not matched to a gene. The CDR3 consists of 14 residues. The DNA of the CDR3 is TGCGCCAGCAGCCTTGGACAGGGGGCCTACGAGCAGTACTTC. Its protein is CASSLGQGAYEQYF.

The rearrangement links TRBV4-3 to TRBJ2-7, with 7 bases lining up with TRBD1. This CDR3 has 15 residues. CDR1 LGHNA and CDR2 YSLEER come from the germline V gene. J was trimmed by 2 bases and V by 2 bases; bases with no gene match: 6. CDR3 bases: TGCGCCAGCAGCCAAACCGGGACAGAGCCCTACGAGCAGTACTTC. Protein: CASSQTGTEPYEQYF.

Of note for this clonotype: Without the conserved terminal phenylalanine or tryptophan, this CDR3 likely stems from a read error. CDR3 sequence (DNA): TGCGCCAGCAGCCGACCCTGGACAGGGGATGAAAAACTGTTTCTT. Its translation is CASSRPWTGDEKLFL. The chain is built from TRBV4-1 and TRBJ1-4; the match to TRBD1 covers 9 bases. The germline gives CDR1 MGHRA, CDR2 YSYEKL. This CDR3 is 15 amino acids long. After removal of 4 bases from V and 6 bases from J, the junction contained 6 bases not matched to a gene.

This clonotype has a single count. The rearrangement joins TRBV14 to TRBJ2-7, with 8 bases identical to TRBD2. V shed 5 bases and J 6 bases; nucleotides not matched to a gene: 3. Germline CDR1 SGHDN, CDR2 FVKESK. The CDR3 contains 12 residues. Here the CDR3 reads CASSSGLAEQYF. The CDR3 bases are TGTGCCAGCAGCTCCGGACTAGCCGAGCAGTACTTC.

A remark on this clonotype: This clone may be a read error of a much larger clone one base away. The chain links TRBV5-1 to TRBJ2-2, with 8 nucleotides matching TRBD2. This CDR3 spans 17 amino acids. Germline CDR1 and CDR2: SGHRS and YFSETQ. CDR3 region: CASSPREGPSNTGELCF. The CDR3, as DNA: TGCGCCAGCAGCCCCCGGGAGGGGCCCTCGAACACCGGGGAGCTGTGTTTT.

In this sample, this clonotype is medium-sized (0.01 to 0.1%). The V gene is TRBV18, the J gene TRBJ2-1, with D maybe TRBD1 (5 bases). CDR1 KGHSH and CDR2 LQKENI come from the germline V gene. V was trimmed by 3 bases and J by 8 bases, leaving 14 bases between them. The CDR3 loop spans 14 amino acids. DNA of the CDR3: TGTGCCAGCTCACCTGCAGGGTTTGACGATGAGCAGTTCTTC. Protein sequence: CASSPAGFDDEQFF. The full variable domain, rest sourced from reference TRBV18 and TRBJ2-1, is NAGVMQNPRHLVRRRGQEARLRCSPMKGHSHVYWYRQLPEEGLKFMVYLQKENIIDESGMPKERFSAEFPKEGPSILRIQQVVRGDSAAYFCASSPAGFDDEQFFGPGTRLTVL.